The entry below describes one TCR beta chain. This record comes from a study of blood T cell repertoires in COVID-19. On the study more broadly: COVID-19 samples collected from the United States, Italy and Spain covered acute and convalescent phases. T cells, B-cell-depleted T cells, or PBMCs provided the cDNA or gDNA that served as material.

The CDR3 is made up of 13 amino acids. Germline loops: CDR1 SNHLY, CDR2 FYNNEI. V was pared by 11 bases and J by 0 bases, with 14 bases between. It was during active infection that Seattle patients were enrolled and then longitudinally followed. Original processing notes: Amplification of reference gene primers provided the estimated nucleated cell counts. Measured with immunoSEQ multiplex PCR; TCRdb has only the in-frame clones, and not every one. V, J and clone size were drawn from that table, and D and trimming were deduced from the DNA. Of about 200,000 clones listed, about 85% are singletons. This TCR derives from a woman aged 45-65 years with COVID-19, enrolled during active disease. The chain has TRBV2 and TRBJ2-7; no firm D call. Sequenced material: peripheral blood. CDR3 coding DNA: TGTGCCCCGAAACGCGCCATCTCCTACGAGCAGTACTTC. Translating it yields CAPKRAISYEQYF.